This T cell receptor beta chain was identified during a study of cytomegalovirus exposure and HLA in healthy donors. Germline lookup yields CDR1 SEHNR and CDR2 FQNEAQ (reference sequence). Trimming removed 4 bases from V and 4 bases from J; junction bases left unmatched: 9. The CDR3 is 15 amino acids. This PCR relied on a set of 60 Vbeta primers and 13 Jbeta primers. Repertoires were generated with immunoSEQ multiplex PCR, while TCRdb's copy carries only in-frame clones and drops some. The sample lists 150,000 to 200,000 clones, approximately 71% occurring once. The sample holds a few counts of this clone.

The V gene is TRBV7-9, the J gene TRBJ2-5, with TRBD1 identical over 7 bases. Sequencing used PBMCs. This clonotype was obtained from a girl between 5 and 17 years old in good health and CMV-seronegative. The CDR3 DNA reads TGTGCCAGCAGCTCCCCGACAGGGTCGAGAGAGACCCAGTACTTC. This encodes CASSSPTGSRETQYF.